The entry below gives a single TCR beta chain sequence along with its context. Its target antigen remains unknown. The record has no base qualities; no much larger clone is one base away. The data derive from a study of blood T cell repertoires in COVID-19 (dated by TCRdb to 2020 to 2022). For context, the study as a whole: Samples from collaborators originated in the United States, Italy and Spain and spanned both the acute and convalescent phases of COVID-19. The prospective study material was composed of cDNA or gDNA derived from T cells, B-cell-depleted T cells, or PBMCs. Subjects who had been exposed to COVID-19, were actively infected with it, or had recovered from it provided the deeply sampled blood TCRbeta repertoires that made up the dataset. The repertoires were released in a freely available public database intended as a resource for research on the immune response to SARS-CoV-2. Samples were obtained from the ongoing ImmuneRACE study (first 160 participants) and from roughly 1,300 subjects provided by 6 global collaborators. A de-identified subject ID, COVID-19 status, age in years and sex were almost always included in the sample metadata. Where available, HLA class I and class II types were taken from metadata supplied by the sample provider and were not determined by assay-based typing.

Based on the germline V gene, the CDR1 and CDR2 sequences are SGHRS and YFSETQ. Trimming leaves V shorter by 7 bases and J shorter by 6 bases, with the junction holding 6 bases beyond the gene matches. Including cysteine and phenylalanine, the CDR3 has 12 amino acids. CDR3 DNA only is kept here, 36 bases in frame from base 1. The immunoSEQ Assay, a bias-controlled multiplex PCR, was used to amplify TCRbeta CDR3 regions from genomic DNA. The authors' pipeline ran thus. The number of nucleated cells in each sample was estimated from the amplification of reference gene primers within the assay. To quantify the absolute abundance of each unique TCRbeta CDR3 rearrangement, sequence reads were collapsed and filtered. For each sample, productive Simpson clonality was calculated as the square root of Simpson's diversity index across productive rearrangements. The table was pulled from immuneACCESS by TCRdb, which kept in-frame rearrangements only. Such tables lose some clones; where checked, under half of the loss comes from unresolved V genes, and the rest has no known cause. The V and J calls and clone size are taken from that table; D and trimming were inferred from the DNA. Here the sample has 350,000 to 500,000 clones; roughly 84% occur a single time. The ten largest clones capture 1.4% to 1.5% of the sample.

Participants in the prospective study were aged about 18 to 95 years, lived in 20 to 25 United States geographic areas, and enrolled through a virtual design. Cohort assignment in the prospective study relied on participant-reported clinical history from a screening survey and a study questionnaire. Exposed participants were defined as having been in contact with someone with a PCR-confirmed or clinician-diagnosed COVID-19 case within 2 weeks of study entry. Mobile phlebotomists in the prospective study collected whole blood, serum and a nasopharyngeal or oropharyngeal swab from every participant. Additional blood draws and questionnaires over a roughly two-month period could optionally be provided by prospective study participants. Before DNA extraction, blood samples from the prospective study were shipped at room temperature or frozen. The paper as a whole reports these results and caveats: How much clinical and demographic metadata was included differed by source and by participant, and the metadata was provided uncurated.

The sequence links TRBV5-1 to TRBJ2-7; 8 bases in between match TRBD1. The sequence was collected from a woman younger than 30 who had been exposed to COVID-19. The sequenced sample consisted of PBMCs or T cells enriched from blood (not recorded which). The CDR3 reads CASRQGLGEQYF. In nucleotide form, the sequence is TGCGCCAGCCGACAGGGGTTAGGCGAGCAGTACTTC.